This TCR beta chain was found in a study of OX40 agonist ivuxolimab in advanced cancers. In the study overall: Patients were dosed intravenously with ivuxolimab at 0.01 to 10 mg/kg every 2 weeks.

In the case of this clone: Its antigen remains unknown.

Study findings and constraints: Which antigen the expanded peripheral T cells recognized is unknown.

Germline CDR1 reads SEHNR; CDR2 reads FQNEAQ (reference sequence). This CDR3 contains 12 residues. Deletions cut 5 bases from V and 3 bases from J, with 6 bases between. TCRdb keeps only in-frame clones here, not all; method: immunoSEQ multiplex PCR. The data contain more than 55,000 clones, 88% of them seen just once; the ten biggest clones take up more than 9.5%. The TCR was taken from an adult with an advanced solid tumor such as melanoma, head and neck, liver or kidney cancer. The chain links TRBV7-9 to TRBJ2-3; no definite D call. This specimen was CD4+ or CD8+ T cells sorted from blood, taken in a trial of the OX40 agonist ivuxolimab. CDR3 DNA sequence: TGTGCCAGCAGCCCCACAACAGATACGCAGTATTTT. Translation gives CASSPTTDTQYF.